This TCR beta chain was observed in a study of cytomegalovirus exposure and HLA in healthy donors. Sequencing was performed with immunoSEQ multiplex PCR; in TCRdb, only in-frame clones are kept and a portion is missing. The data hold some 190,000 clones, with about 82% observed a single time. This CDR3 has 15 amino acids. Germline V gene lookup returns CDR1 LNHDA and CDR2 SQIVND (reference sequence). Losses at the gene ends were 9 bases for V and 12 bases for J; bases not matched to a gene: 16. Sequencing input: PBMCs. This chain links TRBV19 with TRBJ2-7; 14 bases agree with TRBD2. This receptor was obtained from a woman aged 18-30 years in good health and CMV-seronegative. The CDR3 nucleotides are TGTGCCAGCACCCCTACCGGGACTAGCGGGGGAAACCTGTACTTC. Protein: CASTPTGTSGGNLYF.